These T cell receptor beta chains were read from a single sample in a study of naive and memory T cell subsets. A single record per CDR3 protein comes from TCRdb applying MiXCR to the UMI-ligation and nested PCR reads. Of tens of thousands of distinct CDR3 sequences listed, roughly 18% are singletons. Material for sequencing was effector memory CD4+ T cells from blood. These receptors were obtained from a human donor in good health. The CDR3 runs from the conserved cysteine through the conserved F or W. Each record gives: D gene, clone size, J gene, V gene, CDR3 protein, CDR3 DNA. A D gene is named only where the DNA matches it firmly. Rows may omit the clone size; those that give it use once, few, many or a size class.

>TRBD2|many|TRBJ2-1|TRBV27
CASSSERGVGANEQFF
TGTGCCAGCAGTTCCGAGCGGGGGGTAGGGGCCAATGAGCAGTTCTTC
>TRBD1|NA|TRBJ2-7|TRBV5-1
CASSLAGTDYEQYF
TGCGCCAGCAGCTTGGCCGGGACAGACTACGAGCAGTACTTC
>TRBD1|many|TRBJ2-7|TRBV28
CATWDRSYEQYF
TGTGCCACCTGGGACAGATCCTACGAGCAGTACTTC
>TRBD2|NA|TRBJ2-7|TRBV11-2
CASRQGRATTYEQYF
TGTGCCAGCAGACAAGGGAGGGCCACGACCTACGAGCAGTACTTC
>TRBD2|medium-sized|TRBJ2-7|TRBV18
CASSPIPGLAGGPAEQYF
TGTGCCAGCTCACCAATACCGGGACTAGCGGGAGGGCCTGCCGAGCAGTACTTC
>TRBD1|many|TRBJ1-1|TRBV20-1
CSAKTGGTYTEAFF
TGCAGTGCTAAGACAGGGGGCACGTACACTGAAGCTTTCTTT
>NA|NA|TRBJ2-2|TRBV15
CATSREVWGGELFF
TGTGCCACCAGCAGAGAGGTTTGGGGCGGGGAGCTGTTTTTT
>NA|many|TRBJ2-1|TRBV7-9
CASSWGWGKDNEQFF
TGTGCCAGCAGCTGGGGTTGGGGAAAAGACAATGAGCAGTTCTTC
>NA|many|TRBJ2-1|TRBV11-2
CASSLFRAFGAGDEQFF
TGTGCCAGCAGCTTATTTAGGGCGTTTGGAGCGGGCGATGAGCAGTTCTTC
>TRBD1|many|TRBJ1-5|TRBV7-2
CASSPYRGRDQPQHF
TGTGCCAGCAGCCCCTACAGGGGAAGGGATCAGCCCCAGCATTTT
>NA|NA|TRBJ1-5|TRBV7-8
CASSAGYEPQHF
TGTGCCAGCTCGGCGGGGTATGAGCCCCAGCATTTT
>NA|medium-sized|TRBJ2-7|TRBV28
CASRVGGQAIYEQYF
TGTGCCAGCCGCGTAGGGGGACAAGCAATCTACGAGCAGTACTTC
>TRBD1|few|TRBJ1-5|TRBV5-1
CASSLTGGNQPQHF
TGCGCCAGCAGCTTGACAGGGGGCAATCAGCCCCAGCATTTT
>TRBD2|NA|TRBJ2-3|TRBV29-1
CSVEGPSGGFTDTQYF
TGCAGCGTTGAAGGGCCGAGCGGGGGATTCACAGATACGCAGTATTTT
>NA|medium-sized|TRBJ1-1|TRBV27
CASSFGSSQNTEAFF
TGTGCCAGCAGTTTTGGTTCTTCGCAGAACACTGAAGCTTTCTTT
>TRBD1|medium-sized|TRBJ1-2|TRBV20-1
CSARDTGAYGYTF
TGCAGTGCTAGAGACACAGGGGCTTATGGCTACACCTTC